This TCR beta chain emerged from a study of T cells after yellow fever vaccination (dated by TCRdb to the late 2010s). About the full investigation: The SMART-Seq v4 Ultra Low Input RNA kit was used to prepare libraries from fractions with low cell numbers. To follow T-cell clones before and after primary and booster YFV17D yellow fever vaccination, bulk TCR alpha and beta repertoires were sequenced over time. Two healthy male donors, one aged 18 to 30 and one aged 30 to 40 years, made up the cohort. Bulk PBMC replicates and cell subsets were isolated from blood drawn at multiple timepoints before and after both primary and secondary immunization. Study-wide findings and limitations: After the booster, most clones that had expanded after primary vaccination were detected again (roughly 96% of CD4 and 88% of CD8), suggesting broad maintenance of memory. The secondary T-cell response was weaker than the primary response but faster, peaking on day 5 instead of day 15. The study included only two donors, which limits how far the findings can be generalized. FACS-sorted repertoires could contain abundant contaminating clonotypes from the bulk population, so computational filtering was required. A small fraction of clonotypes showed up in both the CD4 and CD8 compartments, probably as a result of convergent recombination.

About this clonotype itself: No antigen is known for it. Per-base qualities were not stored, and no clone one base away is much larger.

The treatment or condition label here, explained by the study, means: live attenuated yellow fever vaccine strain. At each blood-draw timepoint, two biological replicates of bulk PBMCs were obtained. A standard Ficoll-Paque protocol was used to isolate PBMCs from peripheral blood. TriZol was used to extract RNA from bulk PBMCs, from CD4 and CD8 fractions, and from dextramer-positive and dextramer-negative fractions. TCR cDNA was synthesized by 5'RACE template switching, which introduced a universal primer site and unique molecular identifiers. Priming of cDNA synthesis was performed from both the TCR alpha and TCR beta constant segments. Library amplification involved two PCR steps, and the second step added sample barcodes and sequencing adapters. Sequencing of the libraries was done on either Illumina HiSeq 2500 (2x100 bp) or NovaSeq (2x150 bp). Processing in the source paper ran as follows. MIGEC was used to demultiplex reads and collapse the reads into UMI consensus sequences, and MiXCR was used for V(D)J alignment. Vaccine-responding clonotypes were identified with edgeR using replicate PBMC samples, with FDR below 0.01 and a log2 fold change above 5 up to day 15 being required. Each bulk clonotype was labeled CD4 or CD8 based on which sequenced repertoire, CD4 or CD8, contained the clonotype at higher abundance. The public sequencing data were trimmed at Q25 with fastp and processed into clonotypes with MiXCR by TCRdb, which kept only in-frame beta chains. Each CDR3 protein appears once, grouped with its most common genes and DNA. None of the V and J calls come from the authors' own analysis; TCRdb made them. The sample records just under 600,000 distinct CDR3 sequences, about 14% of which are singletons. The ten top clones hold over 12% of the sample.

The TCR was taken from a man aged 30 to 39 who received the YFV17D yellow fever vaccine. This specimen consisted of PBMCs, obtained on the day of the yellow fever booster vaccination.

The CDR3 is CASSWSGSRTDTQYF. The bases are TGTGCCAGCAGCTGGAGCGGGAGCCGCACAGATACGCAGTATTTT. The sequence links TRBV7-9 to TRBJ2-3, with TRBD2 matching 8 junction bases. Per the germline V gene (reference sequence), SEHNR is the CDR1 and FQNEAQ is the CDR2. CDR3 length: 15 amino acids, cysteine to phenylalanine. Left in the record is the CDR3 DNA by itself, 45 bases read in frame from the first base. Relative to germline, V is missing 4 bases and J is missing 1 base, with 4 bases of the junction outside any gene match.